These 19 T cell receptor beta chains came from one sample sequenced in a study of molecular identifiers for immune sequencing clone quantification. TCRdb redid the calling of the PCR reads with MiXCR, one entry per CDR3 protein. The table has 490,000 or so distinct CDR3 sequences, about 21% seen once; the top ten hold around 0.84%. Material: naive CD8+ T cells from blood, with Jurkat cell RNA spiked in. Subset indicated: FACS-sorted CD8+CD4-CCR7+CD45RA+ naive T cells. These receptors originate from a human donor in good health. Some libraries in this study had Jurkat cell RNA spiked in.

Details on this clonotype: The junction departs from the called germline gene at one end, perhaps through a read error. The rearrangement joins TRBV5-4 to TRBJ2-5; D remains ambiguous. The CDR3 spans 13 residues. The germline gives CDR1 SGHNT, CDR2 YYREEE (reference sequence). In nucleotides, the CDR3 is TGTGCCAGCAGCTTGGGGTACCAAGAGACCCAGCACTTC. Protein product: CASSLGYQETQHF.

On this clonotype: This may come from a read error, since a much larger clone is one base off. The chain carries TRBV6-5 and TRBJ2-7, with D unresolved. The CDR3 length is 14 residues. V lost 6 bases and J 0 bases, leaving 12 bases between the germline ends. Looked up from germline, CDR1 is MNHEY and CDR2 is SVGAGI. Here the CDR3 reads CASSPKPSSYEQYF. CDR3 coding DNA: TGTGCCAGCAGCCCCAAGCCTTCCTCCTACGAGCAGTACTTC.

This clonotype appeared many times. CDR3 protein: CASRPGGAGTEAFF. CDR3 bases: TGTGCCAGCAGACCTGGAGGGGCCGGCACTGAAGCTTTCTTT. The gene calls are TRBV6-5 and TRBJ1-1, with a possible D match to TRBD1 (5 bases). V dropped 6 bases and J dropped 4 bases, with 15 bases sitting between them. The CDR3 consists of 14 residues. Germline V gene sequence: CDR1 MNHEY, CDR2 SVGAGI.

CDR3 loop: CASSLAPGTEYNEQFF. The CDR3 nucleotides read TGTGCCAGCAGCTTAGCCCCCGGGACTGAGTACAATGAGCAGTTCTTC. The chain uses TRBV11-2 and TRBJ2-1, with a tentative D call TRBD2 (6 bases). The CDR3 totals 16 residues. Germline V gene sequence: CDR1 SGHAT, CDR2 FQNNGV. V was shortened by 1 base and J by 4 bases, with 14 bases between the two germline ends.

Note on this clonotype: A clone one base away is much larger, so this may be a read error. This chain joins TRBV25-1 and TRBJ1-1; 9 bases fit TRBD1. The CDR3 covers 15 residues. In germline, CDR1 is MGHDK, CDR2 SYGVNS. The CDR3 region has the DNA TGTGCCGGCAGTGAACAGACAGGGGGAAGGGATGAAGCTTTCTTT. Protein sequence: CAGSEQTGGRDEAFF.

The chain has TRBV7-9 and TRBJ1-2, with 9 bases identical to TRBD1. V shed 5 bases, J shed 7 bases, and the junction held 11 bases outside the gene matches. Germline V gene lookup returns CDR1 SEHNR and CDR2 FQNEAQ (reference sequence). CDR3 length equals 15 residues. CDR3 region: CASSLTGGAKTGYTF. CDR3 DNA: TGTGCCAGCAGCCTTACAGGGGGCGCTAAAACTGGCTACACCTTC.

This clonotype has more than one count but fewer than ten. The CDR3 DNA sequence: TGTGCCAGCAGCCAAACAGGGCCAAACTATGGCTACACCTTC. Protein sequence: CASSQTGPNYGYTF. The V call is TRBV4-2, the J call TRBJ1-2, with a weak D call TRBD1 (6 bases). Trimming took 2 bases from V and 2 from J, leaving 9 bases between them. Germline-derived CDR1 and CDR2 are LGHNA and YNFKEQ. There are 14 residues in the CDR3.

This clonotype was observed a few times. The rearrangement links TRBV19 to TRBJ2-7; D call uncertain. CDR1 and CDR2 (germline): LNHDA, SQIVND (reference sequence). V was pared by 3 bases and J by 6 bases, with 12 bases between. This CDR3 region has 13 residues. The chain's CDR3 is CASSILAWGEQYF. Here the CDR3 DNA reads TGTGCCAGTAGTATTTTGGCGTGGGGCGAGCAGTACTTC.

This clonotype was observed at least ten times. The V and J genes are TRBV12-3 or TRBV12-4 and TRBJ2-3; D may be TRBD2 (6 bases). This CDR3 region has 14 residues. Deletions cut 10 bases from V and 0 bases from J, with 14 bases between. The DNA for the CDR3 is TGTGCCACCAAGGGGACTTTTAGCACAGATACGCAGTATTTT. It yields the protein CATKGTFSTDTQYF.

The gene calls are TRBV19 and TRBJ2-1, with TRBD2 as a possible D gene (6 bases). Germline CDR1 LNHDA, CDR2 SQIVND (reference sequence). V lost 6 bases and J 1 base, leaving 13 bases between the germline ends. The CDR3 has 15 residues. The CDR3 loop is CASSPMAGSYNEQFF. Written as DNA, the CDR3 is TGTGCCAGTAGCCCAATGGCGGGGTCCTACAATGAGCAGTTCTTC.

This clonotype was observed a handful of times. V gene TRBV20-1 combines with J gene TRBJ2-7; 7 bases line up with TRBD1. V trimming: 1 base; J trimming: 1 base; junction bases outside the gene matches: 10. Germline values: CDR1 DFQATT, CDR2 SNEGSKA (reference sequence). The CDR3 length is 16 residues. The CDR3 bases are TGCAGTGCTAGAGGCTTCGGGACAGAGACTTCCTACGAGCAGTACTTC. Residues: CSARGFGTETSYEQYF.

This clonotype was recorded at least ten times. The V gene is TRBV7-2, the J gene TRBJ1-5; D is uncertain. Trimming pared 5 bases from V and 7 bases from J, leaving 9 bases between. This CDR3 spans 12 amino acids. Germline CDR1 reads SGHTA; CDR2 reads FQGNSA. The CDR3 is CASSALGQPQHF. The CDR3, as DNA: TGTGCCAGCAGCGCCCTGGGCCAGCCCCAGCATTTT. The variable domain in full, completed from reference TRBV7-2 and TRBJ1-5, reads GAGVSQSPSNKVTEKGKDVELRCDPISGHTALYWYRQSLGQGLEFLIYFQGNSAPDKSGLPSDRFSAERTGGSVSTLTIQRTQQEDSAVYLCASSALGQPQHFGDGTRLSIL.

This clonotype was recorded once. This rearrangement joins TRBV6-1 to TRBJ1-1; D may be TRBD1 (6 bases). The CDR3 runs 15 residues. Trimming cost V 6 bases and J 3 bases, with 17 bases left between them. Germline CDR1 reads MNHNS; CDR2 reads SASEGT. The CDR3 coding sequence is TGTGCCAGCAGCGCGGGCAGGGGATGGGACACTGAAGCTTTCTTT. Encoded protein: CASSAGRGWDTEAFF.

Ten or more counts support this clonotype. The chain uses TRBV7-2 and TRBJ2-5, with 9 nucleotides matching TRBD1. This CDR3 is built from 16 residues. Germline V gene data show CDR1 as SGHTA and CDR2 as FQGNSA. Losses at the gene ends were 3 bases for V and 3 bases for J; bases not matched to a gene: 8. The CDR3 coding sequence is TGTGCCAGCAGCTTTCCAGTCCGGACAGGGGAAGAGACCCAGTACTTC. Amino acid sequence: CASSFPVRTGEETQYF. Drawing the rest from reference TRBV7-2 and TRBJ2-5, the complete variable domain is GAGVSQSPSNKVTEKGKDVELRCDPISGHTALYWYRQSLGQGLEFLIYFQGNSAPDKSGLPSDRFSAERTGGSVSTLTIQRTQQEDSAVYLCASSFPVRTGEETQYFGPGTRLLVL.

The rearrangement joins TRBV11-2 to TRBJ2-1; possible D gene TRBD1, 5 bases. Trimming took off 4 bases at V and 0 bases at J, with 10 bases between the two ends. There are 15 residues in the CDR3. CDR1 is SGHAT, CDR2 FQNNGV, per germline. The CDR3 DNA reads TGTGCCAGCAGCTCCGATAGGGGCTCCTACAATGAGCAGTTCTTC. Protein: CASSSDRGSYNEQFF. Using reference TRBV11-2 and TRBJ2-1 for the parts outside the CDR3, the full variable domain is EAGVAQSPRYKIIEKRQSVAFWCNPISGHATLYWYQQILGQGPKLLIQFQNNGVVDDSQLPKDRFSAERLKGVDSTLKIQPAKLEDSAVYLCASSSDRGSYNEQFFGPGTRLTVL.

There are a few counts of this clonotype. The chain links TRBV6-5 to TRBJ2-7; 8 bases are shared with TRBD1. The CDR3 sequence is 14 residues long. CDR1 and CDR2 from the germline V gene are MNHEY and SVGAGI. Trimming removed 6 bases from V and 2 bases from J; junction bases left unmatched: 6. CDR3 loop: CASSPFRGPYEQYF. The DNA for the CDR3 is TGTGCCAGCAGCCCCTTCAGGGGGCCCTACGAGCAGTACTTC.

There are a few counts of this clonotype. This sequence joins TRBV3-1 and TRBJ2-1, with 9 bases fitting TRBD2. The CDR3 has 15 residues. The V segment lost 4 bases and the J segment 8 bases; nucleotides outside the gene matches: 9. In germline, CDR1 is LGHDT, CDR2 YNNKEL (reference sequence). CDR3 in amino acids: CASSPPRRGGDEQFF. The CDR3 coding sequence is TGTGCCAGCAGCCCACCCCGGCGGGGGGGCGATGAGCAGTTCTTC.

This clonotype has at least ten counts. The chain carries TRBV20-1 and TRBJ2-3; a possible D gene is TRBD2 (6 bases). The V and J ends lost 4 bases and 0 bases respectively, with 20 bases between them. From germline, CDR1 is DFQATT and CDR2 SNEGSKA (reference sequence). CDR3 size: 17 residues. The CDR3, as DNA: TGCAGTGCTATCCGGGACTCGCCTTTACTAAGCACAGATACGCAGTATTTT. It encodes CSAIRDSPLLSTDTQYF.

To note about this clonotype: A clone one base away is much larger, so this may be a read error. This is likely a read error, given that the CDR3 carries no conserved phenylalanine or tryptophan at its end. This chain uses TRBV4-3 with TRBJ2-7; D call uncertain. The germline V gene has CDR1 LGHNA and CDR2 YSLEER. The CDR3 sequence is 15 residues long. V was shortened by 0 bases and J by 0 bases, with 9 bases between the two germline ends. The CDR3 sequence: CASSQEMASSYEQYL. DNA of the CDR3: TGCGCCAGCAGCCAAGAAATGGCCAGCTCCTACGAGCAGTACCTC.